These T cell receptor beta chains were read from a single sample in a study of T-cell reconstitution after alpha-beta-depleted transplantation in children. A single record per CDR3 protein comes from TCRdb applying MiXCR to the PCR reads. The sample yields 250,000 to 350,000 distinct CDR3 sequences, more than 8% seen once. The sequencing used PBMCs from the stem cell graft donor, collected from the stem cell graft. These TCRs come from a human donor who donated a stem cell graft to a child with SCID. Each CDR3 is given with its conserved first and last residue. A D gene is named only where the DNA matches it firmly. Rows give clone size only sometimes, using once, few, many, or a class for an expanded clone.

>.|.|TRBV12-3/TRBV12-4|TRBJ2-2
CASSSVRSARDTGELFF
TGTGCCAGCAGTTCGGTCAGGTCCGCGAGGGACACCGGGGAGCTGTTTTTT
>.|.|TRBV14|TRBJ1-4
CASSERVLNEKLFF
TGTGCCAGCAGCGAACGGGTCCTTAATGAAAAACTGTTTTTT
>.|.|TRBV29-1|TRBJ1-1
CSVDQGDTEAFF
TGCAGCGTTGACCAGGGTGACACTGAAGCTTTCTTT
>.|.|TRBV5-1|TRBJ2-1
CASSLDSGNAYNEQFF
TGCGCCAGCAGCTTGGACTCGGGGAACGCCTACAATGAGCAGTTCTTC
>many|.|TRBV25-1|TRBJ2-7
CASATLYEQYF
TGTGCCAGCGCTACTCTCTACGAGCAGTACTTC
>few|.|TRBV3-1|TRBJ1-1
CASSQGWLSEAFF
TGTGCCAGCAGCCAAGGGTGGCTCAGTGAAGCTTTCTTT
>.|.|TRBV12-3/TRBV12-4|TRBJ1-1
CASSFGRGTGVSFF
.
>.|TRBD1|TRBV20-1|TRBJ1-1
CSARDRTGQGNTEAFF
TGCAGTGCTAGAGATCGAACGGGACAGGGGAACACTGAAGCTTTCTTT
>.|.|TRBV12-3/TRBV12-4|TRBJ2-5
CASGPTLQETQYF
TGTGCCAGCGGCCCGACCCTCCAAGAGACCCAGTACTTC
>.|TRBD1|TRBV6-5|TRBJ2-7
CASSYPGQGGEEQYF
TGTGCCAGCAGTTACCCGGGACAGGGGGGTGAAGAGCAGTACTTC
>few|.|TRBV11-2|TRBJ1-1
CASSLVENHNTEAFF
TGTGCCAGCAGCTTAGTGGAAAACCACAACACTGAAGCTTTCTTT
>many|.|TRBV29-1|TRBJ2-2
CSVHPGSTGELFF
TGCAGCGTTCATCCCGGATCCACCGGGGAGCTGTTTTTT
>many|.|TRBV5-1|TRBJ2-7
CASSLAVSEGSYEQYF
TGCGCCAGCAGCTTGGCGGTGTCGGAGGGCTCCTACGAGCAGTACTTC
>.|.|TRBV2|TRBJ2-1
CASRDRFTYNEQFF
TGTGCCAGCAGAGACAGGTTTACCTACAATGAGCAGTTCTTC
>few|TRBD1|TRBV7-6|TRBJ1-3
CASSLWAGTGPNGNTIYF
TGTGCCAGCAGCTTATGGGCCGGGACAGGGCCGAACGGAAACACCATATATTTT
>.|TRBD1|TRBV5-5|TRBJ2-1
CASSLDGTGYNEQFF
TGTGCCAGCAGCTTGGACGGGACAGGGTACAATGAGCAGTTCTTC
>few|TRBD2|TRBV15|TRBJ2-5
CATSRDLGSGEQETQYF
TGTGCCACCAGCAGAGATCTGGGTAGCGGGGAACAAGAGACCCAGTACTTC
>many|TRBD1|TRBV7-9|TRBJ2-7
CASSTGTVGEQYF
TGTGCCAGCAGCACCGGGACAGTAGGGGAGCAGTACTTC
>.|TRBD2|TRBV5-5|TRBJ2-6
CASSYSGGWANVLTF
TGTGCCAGCAGCTATAGCGGGGGCTGGGCCAACGTCCTGACTTTC
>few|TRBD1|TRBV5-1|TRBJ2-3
CASSQGQPNTDTQYF
TGCGCCAGCAGCCAGGGACAGCCCAACACAGATACGCAGTATTTT
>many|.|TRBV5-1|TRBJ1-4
CASSLGRQNEKLFF
TGCGCCAGCAGCTTGGGCCGCCAAAATGAAAAACTGTTTTTT
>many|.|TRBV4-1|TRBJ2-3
CASSQGALAVDTQYF
TGCGCCAGCAGCCAAGGGGCGCTAGCCGTGGATACGCAGTATTTT
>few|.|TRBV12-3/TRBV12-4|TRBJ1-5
CASSLGMVAVTQHF
TGTGCCAGCAGTTTGGGCATGGTTGCGGTGACCCAGCATTTT
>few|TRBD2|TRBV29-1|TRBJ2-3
CSVEGVAGGGTDTQYF
TGCAGCGTTGAAGGGGTAGCGGGGGGCGGCACAGATACGCAGTATTTT
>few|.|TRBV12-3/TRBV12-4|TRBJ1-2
CASSLVAGAEGYTF
TGTGCCAGCAGTTTAGTGGCGGGCGCAGAAGGCTACACCTTC
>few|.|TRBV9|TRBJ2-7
CASSVGQVDYEQYF
TGTGCCAGCAGCGTAGGACAGGTTGACTACGAGCAGTACTTC
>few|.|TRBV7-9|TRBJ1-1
CASSLLSRQSAFF
TGTGCCAGCAGCTTACTATCCCGGCAGTCAGCTTTCTTT
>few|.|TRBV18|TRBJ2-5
CASSPKGRSQETQYF
TGTGCCAGCTCACCTAAGGGACGGAGCCAAGAGACCCAGTACTTC
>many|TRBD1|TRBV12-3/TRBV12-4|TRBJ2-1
CASSRQGAPFNEQFF
TGTGCCAGCAGCCGACAGGGGGCGCCCTTCAATGAGCAGTTCTTC
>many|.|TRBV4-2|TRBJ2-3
CASSQEGLVWTDTQYF
TGTGCCAGCAGCCAAGAGGGGTTGGTTTGGACAGATACGCAGTATTTT
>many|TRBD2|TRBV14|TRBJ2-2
CASSQTSGGTGELFF
TGTGCCAGCAGCCAAACTAGCGGGGGAACCGGGGAGCTGTTTTTT
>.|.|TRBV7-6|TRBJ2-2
CASSPAAGELFF
TGTGCCAGCAGCCCGGCGGCCGGGGAGCTGTTTTTT
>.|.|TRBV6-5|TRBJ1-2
CASSYSQPGGLWGYTF
TGTGCCAGCAGTTACTCCCAGCCGGGGGGGCTGTGGGGCTACACCTTC
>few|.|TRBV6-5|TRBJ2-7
CASSFSGPLSYEQYF
TGTGCCAGCAGTTTTTCAGGGCCTCTCTCCTACGAGCAGTACTTC